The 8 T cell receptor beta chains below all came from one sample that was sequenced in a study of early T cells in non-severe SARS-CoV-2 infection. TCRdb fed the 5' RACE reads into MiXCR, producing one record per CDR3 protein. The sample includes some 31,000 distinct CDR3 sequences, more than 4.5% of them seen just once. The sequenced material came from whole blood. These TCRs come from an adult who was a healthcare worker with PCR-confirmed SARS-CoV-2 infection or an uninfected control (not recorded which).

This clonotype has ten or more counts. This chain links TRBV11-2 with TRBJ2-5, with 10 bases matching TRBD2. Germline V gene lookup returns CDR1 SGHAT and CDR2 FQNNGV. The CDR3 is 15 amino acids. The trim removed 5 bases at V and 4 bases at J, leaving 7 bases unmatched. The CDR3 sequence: CASSIRLAGIETQYF. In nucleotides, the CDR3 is TGTGCCAGCAGCATCCGACTAGCGGGTATAGAGACCCAGTACTTC. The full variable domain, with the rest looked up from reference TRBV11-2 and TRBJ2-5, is EAGVAQSPRYKIIEKRQSVAFWCNPISGHATLYWYQQILGQGPKLLIQFQNNGVVDDSQLPKDRFSAERLKGVDSTLKIQPAKLEDSAVYLCASSIRLAGIETQYFGPGTRLLVL.

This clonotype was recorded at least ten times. CDR3 in amino acids: CASSLGTSGHNEQFF. In nucleotides, the CDR3 is TGTGCCAGCAGTCTCGGGACTAGCGGCCACAATGAGCAGTTCTTC. The J gene is TRBJ2-1, the V gene TRBV6-5, with TRBD2 identical over 11 bases. The germline V gene has CDR1 MNHEY and CDR2 SVGAGI. V lost 5 bases and J lost 5; bases outside the gene matches: 5. There are 15 residues in the CDR3.

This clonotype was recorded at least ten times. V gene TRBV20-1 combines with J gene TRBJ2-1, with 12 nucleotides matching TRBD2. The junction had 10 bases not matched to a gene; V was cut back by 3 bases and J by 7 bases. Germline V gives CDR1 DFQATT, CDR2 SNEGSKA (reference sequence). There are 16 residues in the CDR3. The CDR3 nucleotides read TGCAGTGCTAGTAGTCTAGCGGGAGGGCCAAGGAATGAGCAGTTCTTC. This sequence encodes CSASSLAGGPRNEQFF.

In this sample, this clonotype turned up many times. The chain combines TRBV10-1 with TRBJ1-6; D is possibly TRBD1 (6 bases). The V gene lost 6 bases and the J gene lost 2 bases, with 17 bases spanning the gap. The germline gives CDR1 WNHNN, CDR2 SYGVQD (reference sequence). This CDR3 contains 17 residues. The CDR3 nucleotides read TGCGCCAGCAGAGAAGCAGGGGCCCAGCCCTATAATTCACCCCTCCACTTT. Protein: CASREAGAQPYNSPLHF.

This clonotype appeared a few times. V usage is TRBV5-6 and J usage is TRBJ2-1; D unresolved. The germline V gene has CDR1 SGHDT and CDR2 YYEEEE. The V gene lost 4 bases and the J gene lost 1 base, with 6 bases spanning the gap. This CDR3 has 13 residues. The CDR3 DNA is TGTGCCAGCAGCCCCTATTCCTACAATGAGCAGTTCTTC. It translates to CASSPYSYNEQFF.

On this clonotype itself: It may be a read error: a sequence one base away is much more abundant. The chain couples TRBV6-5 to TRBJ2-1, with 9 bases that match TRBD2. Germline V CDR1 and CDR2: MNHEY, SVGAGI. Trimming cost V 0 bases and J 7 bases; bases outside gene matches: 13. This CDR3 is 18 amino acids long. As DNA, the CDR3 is TGTGCCAGCAGTTACTCGAGTTGGCTAGCGGGAAGAGGTAATGAGCAGTTCTTC. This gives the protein CASSYSSWLAGRGNEQFF.

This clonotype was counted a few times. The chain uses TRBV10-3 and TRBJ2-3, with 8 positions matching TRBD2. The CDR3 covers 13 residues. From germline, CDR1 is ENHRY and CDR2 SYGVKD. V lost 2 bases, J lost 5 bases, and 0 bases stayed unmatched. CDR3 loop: CAISETSGDTQYF. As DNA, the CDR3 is TGTGCCATCAGTGAGACTAGCGGAGATACGCAGTATTTT.

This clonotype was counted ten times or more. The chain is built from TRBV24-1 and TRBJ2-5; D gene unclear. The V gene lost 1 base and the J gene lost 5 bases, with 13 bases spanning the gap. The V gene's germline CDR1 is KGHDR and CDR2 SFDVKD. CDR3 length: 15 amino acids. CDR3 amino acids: CATSDFRTLGETQYF. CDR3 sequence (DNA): TGTGCCACCAGTGATTTCCGCACTCTGGGGGAGACCCAGTACTTC.